What follows are 10 T cell receptor beta chains derived from one specimen sequenced in a study of cytomegalovirus exposure and HLA in healthy donors. Primers for the PCR totalled 60 Vbeta and 13 Jbeta. Some clones are missing from TCRdb's copy, which holds only in-frame ones; the method was immunoSEQ multiplex PCR. The repertoire has 90,000 to 95,000 clones, 70% to 90% of them found once; the top ten carry approximately 2%. Sequences were obtained from PBMCs. The receptors come from a man younger than 30 in good health and CMV-seronegative.

The rearrangement uses TRBV5-1 and TRBJ2-7; D ambiguous. The CDR3 runs 12 residues. Trimming cost V 0 bases and J 7 bases, with 8 bases left between them. The germline V gene encodes CDR1 SGHRS and CDR2 YFSETQ. The CDR3 loop reads CASSLESTEQYF. For the CDR3, the DNA is TGCGCCAGCAGCTTGGAGTCTACGGAGCAGTACTTC. Full variable domain (missing parts from reference TRBV5-1 and TRBJ2-7): KAGVTQTPRYLIKTRGQQVTLSCSPISGHRSVSWYQQTPGQGLQFLFEYFSETQRNKGNFPGRFSGRQFSNSRSEMNVSTLELGDSALYLCASSLESTEQYFGPGTRLTVT.

The V call is TRBV6-5, the J call TRBJ1-3; D is possibly TRBD1 (6 bases). The CDR3 loop spans 14 amino acids. Trimming stripped 5 bases from V and 0 bases from J, with 8 bases between. Germline assignment: CDR1 MNHEY and CDR2 SVGAGI. This CDR3 reads CASSRDNSGNTIYF. The CDR3 nucleotides read TGTGCCAGCAGTCGGGACAACTCTGGAAACACCATATATTTT.

The chain couples TRBV5-1 to TRBJ2-5; 7 positions match TRBD2. The CDR3 sequence is 15 residues long. Trimming cost V 1 base and J 3 bases; bases outside gene matches: 6. Germline V lookup: CDR1 SGHRS, CDR2 YFSETQ. The CDR3 bases are TGCGCCAGCAGCTTGTTTTGGGCGGGGGAAGAGACCCAGTACTTC. It specifies CASSLFWAGEETQYF. The full variable domain, in which reference TRBV5-1 and TRBJ2-5 provide the parts outside the CDR3, is KAGVTQTPRYLIKTRGQQVTLSCSPISGHRSVSWYQQTPGQGLQFLFEYFSETQRNKGNFPGRFSGRQFSNSRSEMNVSTLELGDSALYLCASSLFWAGEETQYFGPGTRLLVL.

This chain connects TRBV5-6 to TRBJ2-3; maybe TRBD2 (6 bases). CDR1 and CDR2 from the germline V gene are SGHDT and YYEEEE. The CDR3 covers 16 residues. V lost 4 bases and J 3 bases, leaving 18 bases between the germline ends. The CDR3 DNA is TGTGCCAGCAGCGGCGGGGTGGGGGTGGGGACAGATACGCAGTATTTT. Protein sequence: CASSGGVGVGTDTQYF.

The V call is TRBV6-1, the J call TRBJ2-7; no definite D call. V lost 5 bases to trimming and J lost 5 bases, with 19 bases between them. Germline values: CDR1 MNHNS, CDR2 SASEGT. The CDR3 is 15 amino acids. CDR3 DNA sequence: TGTGCCAGCAGTCTCCGCAACTATGGAGTTGACGAGCAGTACTTC. It is translated as CASSLRNYGVDEQYF.

V gene TRBV12-5 combines with J gene TRBJ1-5, with a weak D call TRBD1 (5 bases). CDR3 length: 13 residues. V was trimmed by 7 bases and J by 4 bases, leaving 11 bases between them. In germline, CDR1 is LGHNT, CDR2 FRNRAP. CDR3 nucleotide sequence: TGTGCTAGTGTTGGGGGGTTTAATCAGCCCCAGCATTTT. Amino acids: CASVGGFNQPQHF.

The CDR3, as DNA: TGTGCCAGCAGTGACGGCGGGGGGGCCCCCAACAATGAGCAGTTCTTC. It codes for CASSDGGGAPNNEQFF. V gene TRBV6-4 combines with J gene TRBJ2-1, with 9 bases matching TRBD2. The CDR3 is made up of 16 amino acids. The V gene end was trimmed by 2 bases and the J gene end by 5 bases; junction bases not matched to a gene: 7. Germline CDR1 is MRHNA and CDR2 is SNTAGT.

The chain combines TRBV5-6 with TRBJ2-7, with D perhaps matching TRBD2 (7 bases). Per the germline V gene, CDR1 is SGHDT and CDR2 is YYEEEE. Trimming left V 4 bases short and J 0 bases short, with 11 bases between. CDR3 size: 14 residues. CDR3 DNA sequence: TGTGCCAGCAGCGGGGGGGCAAGCTCCTACGAGCAGTACTTC. Translation gives CASSGGASSYEQYF.

V is TRBV5-1 and J is TRBJ1-2, with TRBD1 identical over 7 bases. Losses at the gene ends were 2 bases for V and 2 bases for J; bases not matched to a gene: 3. The germline V gene encodes CDR1 SGHRS and CDR2 YFSETQ. This CDR3 has 14 residues. The DNA for the CDR3 is TGCGCCAGCAGCTTAACGGGACAGAACTATGGCTACACCTTC. Translated: CASSLTGQNYGYTF. The full variable domain, completed using reference TRBV5-1 and TRBJ1-2, is KAGVTQTPRYLIKTRGQQVTLSCSPISGHRSVSWYQQTPGQGLQFLFEYFSETQRNKGNFPGRFSGRQFSNSRSEMNVSTLELGDSALYLCASSLTGQNYGYTFGSGTRLTVV.

The V gene is TRBV5-1, the J gene TRBJ1-2; no clear D gene. The CDR3 has 15 amino acids. Trimming left V 4 bases short and J 4 bases short, with 17 bases between. Germline CDR1 and CDR2: SGHRS and YFSETQ. The CDR3 protein is CASSPFGRSTYGYTF. The CDR3 DNA reads as TGCGCCAGCAGCCCCTTTGGCAGATCAACCTATGGCTACACCTTC.